One T cell receptor beta chain is described in this entry. Its antigen remains unidentified. No clone much larger than this one lies a single base away; base qualities are absent. The immunoSEQ Assay, a bias-controlled multiplex PCR, was used to amplify TCRbeta CDR3 regions from genomic DNA. Regarding the original processing steps: Within the assay, amplification of reference gene primers was used to estimate how many nucleated cells each sample contained. To quantify the absolute abundance of each unique TCRbeta CDR3 rearrangement, sequence reads were collapsed and filtered. For each sample, productive Simpson clonality was calculated by taking the square root of Simpson's diversity index across productive rearrangements. Drawn from immuneACCESS, this table holds only the in-frame rearrangements with V and J called that TCRdb kept. Clones are partly lost; checked studies trace under half to an unresolved V gene and leave the rest unexplained. V and J calls and clone size are given by that table; D and trimming were obtained from the DNA. The sample table shows approximately 230,000 clones, and 87% are seen once. The ten largest clonotypes hold 3% of the sample.

This specimen belongs to a study of blood T cell repertoires in COVID-19 (dated by TCRdb to 2019 to 2021). With regard to the full study: Samples covering the acute and convalescent phases of COVID-19 were provided by collaborators in the United States, Italy and Spain. The sample metadata nearly always contained a de-identified subject ID, COVID-19 status, age in years and sex. Where HLA class I and class II types were available, the types were taken from metadata supplied by the sample provider, not from assay-based typing. The samples were drawn from the first 160 participants of the ongoing ImmuneRACE study and from 1,200 or so subjects provided by 6 global collaborators. The repertoires were released in a freely available public database meant as a resource for research on the immune response to SARS-CoV-2. The prospective study material was composed of cDNA or gDNA derived from T cells, B-cell-depleted T cells, or PBMCs. Deeply sampled blood TCRbeta repertoires from subjects exposed to, actively infected with, or recovered from COVID-19 were included in the dataset. Overall study results and their limits: The quantity of clinical and demographic metadata differed by source and by participant and was supplied without curation.

The collaborating institutions used their own protocols to collect whole blood in K2EDTA tubes. For TCRbeta analysis, collaborator samples were shipped as frozen whole blood, as isolated PBMCs, or as DNA extracted from either sample type. Trimming takes 2 bases from V and 0 bases from J, and the germline ends sit 23 bases apart. The CDR3 covers 20 residues, taking in both the cysteine and the phenylalanine. Of the read, only the CDR3 DNA is kept; its 60 bases are in frame from base 1. Reading the germline V gene gives CDR1 SGHVS and CDR2 FNYEAQ. The sequence came from a man between 18 and 35 years old with active or convalescent COVID-19. The specimen sequenced was peripheral blood. The V and J genes are TRBV7-6 and TRBJ1-3; TRBD1 might be the D gene, on 6 matching bases. Read as DNA, the sequence is TGTGCCAGCAGCTTACAGCACTGGGACATCACAGGGACCTCTGGAAACACCATATATTTT. This translates into CASSLQHWDITGTSGNTIYF.